The 21 T cell receptor beta chains below were found in one sample sequenced in a study of shared clonotypes between healthy human individuals. The method was immunoSEQ multiplex PCR; TCRdb's version includes in-frame clones alone and lacks a portion of them. The repertoire holds around 690,000 clones, with 90% as singletons. Sequencing was done on a sample of memory CD8+ T cells from PBMCs. The subset here: CD45RO+ cells pooled with CCR7-negative TemRA cells. The origin of the receptors is a young man in good health. Some clones in this sample may be carry-over from other donors' samples.

This clone was seen a handful of times. The chain combines TRBV6-1 with TRBJ1-2; 9 bases align to TRBD1. After removal of 4 bases from V and 4 bases from J, the junction contained 7 bases not matched to a gene. Germline V CDR1 and CDR2: MNHNS, SASEGT. This CDR3 is 15 amino acids long. This chain's CDR3 is CASSGDRVISYGYTF. The DNA of the CDR3 is TGTGCCAGCAGTGGGGACAGGGTAATTAGCTATGGCTACACCTTC.

The chain links TRBV28 to TRBJ2-3; D is possibly TRBD1 (6 bases). The germline V gene has CDR1 MDHEN and CDR2 SYDVKM. This CDR3 has 14 residues. Between the trimmed V and J ends, which lost 6 bases and 7 bases, there was a span of 17 bases. The CDR3 is CASRQTRDTNTQYF. DNA of the CDR3: TGTGCCAGCAGGCAGACCCGGGACACCAATACGCAGTATTTT.

In the case of this clone: Additional DNA sequences in this sample encode the identical CDR3. V gene TRBV28 combines with J gene TRBJ2-1, with 14 nucleotides matching TRBD2. V was clipped by 5 bases and J by 8 bases; unmatched bases: 5. The germline CDR1 and CDR2 sequences are MDHEN and SYDVKM. There are 15 residues in the CDR3. Here the CDR3 reads CASSLGLAGGYEQFF. The CDR3 region has the DNA TGTGCCAGCAGTCTCGGACTAGCGGGAGGTTATGAGCAGTTCTTC.

This chain links TRBV10-3 with TRBJ1-1; no definite D call. Germline V lookup: CDR1 ENHRY, CDR2 SYGVKD. Trimming pared 3 bases from V and 7 bases from J, leaving 15 bases between. The CDR3 sequence is 14 residues long. The CDR3 here is CAISDPSEVLEAFF. The CDR3 DNA reads as TGTGCCATCAGTGACCCCTCAGAAGTCCTTGAAGCTTTCTTT.

The CDR3 protein is CASSANPGHLYEQYF. CDR3 sequence (DNA): TGTGCCAGCAGTGCTAATCCGGGACACCTCTACGAGCAGTACTTC. V and J are TRBV27 and TRBJ2-7; perhaps TRBD1 as D (6 bases). Germline CDR1 is MNHEY and CDR2 is SMNVEV (reference sequence). V lost 5 bases and J lost 3, with 17 bases in between. CDR3 length equals 15 residues.

This chain joins TRBV14 and TRBJ2-1; D possibly corresponds to TRBD1 (6 bases). Germline CDR1 is SGHDN and CDR2 is FVKESK. V lost 11 bases and J lost 3, with 17 bases in between. This CDR3 is built from 14 residues. The CDR3, as DNA: TGTGCCTCAACTGGGGGCGGGTACTACAATGAGCAGTTCTTC. Translated: CASTGGGYYNEQFF.

The chain recombines TRBV29-1 with TRBJ1-2; the D is unclear. The CDR3 has 16 amino acids. The ends were cut back, 4 bases at V and 1 base at J, with 19 bases in the middle. In germline, CDR1 is SQVTM, CDR2 ANQGSEA. CDR3 amino acids: CSVGWREELDNYGYTF. The CDR3 coding sequence is TGCAGCGTTGGATGGAGGGAGGAATTGGATAACTATGGCTACACCTTC.

The chain recombines TRBV28 with TRBJ2-7; the match to TRBD1 covers 7 bases. The CDR3 has 15 amino acids. Per the germline V gene, CDR1 is MDHEN and CDR2 is SYDVKM. The V gene end was trimmed by 4 bases and the J gene end by 3 bases; junction bases not matched to a gene: 9. CDR3 DNA sequence: TGTGCCAGCAGTTGGGACAGCGAGGGGCACTACGAGCAGTACTTC. It codes for CASSWDSEGHYEQYF.

A remark on this clone: The DNA is omitted, as the CDR3 cannot be located on it reliably, and the CDR3 follows TCRdb's listing. This chain connects TRBV5-8 to TRBJ2-1. Germline CDR1 reads SGHTS; CDR2 reads YDEGEE. The length of the CDR3 is 15 amino acids, counting both ends. CDR3 loop: CASSFGPGPYNEQFF.

This chain joins TRBV5-1 and TRBJ2-5; D gene unclear. The J call may be faulty, since TRBJ2-7 better matches the DNA end. The CDR3 runs to 15 residues. Germline CDR1 reads SGHRS; CDR2 reads YFSETQ. CDR3 nucleotide sequence: TGCGCCAGCAGCTTGGTGGTCGTCGACACCTACGAGCAGTACTTC. It specifies CASSLVVVDTYEQYF.

This clone was seen more than once but under ten times. Other DNA sequences in the same sample also yield this CDR3. The V gene is TRBV11-2, the J gene TRBJ2-1, with 13 bases fitting TRBD2. The V gene end was trimmed by 5 bases and the J gene end by 6 bases; junction bases not matched to a gene: 1. The CDR3 length is 14 residues. CDR1 and CDR2 from the germline V gene are SGHAT and FQNNGV. The CDR3 DNA reads TGTGCCAGCAGCCGGACTAGCGGGAGCAATGAGCAGTTCTTC. Its protein is CASSRTSGSNEQFF. Supplemented by reference TRBV11-2 and TRBJ2-1, the full variable domain reads EAGVAQSPRYKIIEKRQSVAFWCNPISGHATLYWYQQILGQGPKLLIQFQNNGVVDDSQLPKDRFSAERLKGVDSTLKIQPAKLEDSAVYLCASSRTSGSNEQFFGPGTRLTVL.

The chain combines TRBV6-1 with TRBJ2-7, with D perhaps TRBD1 or TRBD2 (7 bases each). Germline assignment: CDR1 MNHNS and CDR2 SASEGT. The CDR3 sequence is 15 residues long. V was shortened by 6 bases and J by 3 bases, with 18 bases between the two germline ends. CDR3 sequence: CASSGQGGQVYEQYF. CDR3 sequence (DNA): TGTGCCAGCAGCGGCCAGGGGGGGCAGGTCTACGAGCAGTACTTC.

The J gene is TRBJ2-5, the V gene TRBV5-4, with TRBD2 matching over 9 bases. The CDR3 length is 15 residues. Losses at the gene ends were 5 bases for V and 4 bases for J; bases not matched to a gene: 9. Germline values: CDR1 SGHNT, CDR2 YYREEE (reference sequence). The CDR3 nucleotides read TGTGCCAGCAGTCTGAAGCGGGAGGTGGGAGAGACCCAGTACTTC. Translation gives CASSLKREVGETQYF.

The chain carries TRBV5-6 and TRBJ2-2, with D unclear. The germline V and J ends were trimmed by 0 bases and 1 base, with 16 bases remaining between them. The germline CDR1 and CDR2 sequences are SGHDT and YYEEEE. This CDR3 comprises 18 residues. DNA for the CDR3: TGTGCCAGCAGCTTGGACGTGGTAGAAGAGGAGAACACCGGGGAGCTGTTTTTT. The encoded protein is CASSLDVVEEENTGELFF.

The gene calls are TRBV11-2 and TRBJ1-3; a possible D gene is TRBD1 (5 bases). The V end lost 4 bases, the J end lost 2 bases, and 15 bases lay between the germline ends. CDR1 and CDR2 (germline): SGHAT, FQNNGV. There are 16 residues in the CDR3. The CDR3 is CASSYPLAGTGNTIYF. As DNA, the CDR3 is TGTGCCAGCAGCTATCCCCTTGCAGGGACTGGAAACACCATATATTTT.

The V and J genes are TRBV29-1 and TRBJ2-1; 11 bases are shared with TRBD2. This CDR3 region has 16 residues. Germline loops: CDR1 SQVTM, CDR2 ANQGSEA. J lost 7 bases, V lost 4 bases, and 12 bases had no gene match. The CDR3 loop is CSVGGLAVLQGNEQFF. Here the CDR3 DNA reads TGCAGCGTTGGGGGACTAGCGGTTCTTCAAGGGAATGAGCAGTTCTTC.

This clone was detected once. V gene TRBV7-3 combines with J gene TRBJ2-5; 10 bases are a match to TRBD1. CDR1 and CDR2 from the germline V gene are SGHTA and FQGTGA. The CDR3 is 15 residues long. The junction had 13 bases not matched to a gene; V was cut back by 6 bases and J by 9 bases. CDR3 DNA sequence: TGTGCCAGCAGTCGGGACAGGGGCGCTGCCCAGGCCCAGTACTTC. It is translated as CASSRDRGAAQAQYF.

V is TRBV5-4 and J is TRBJ2-1; 8 bases align to TRBD2. Germline CDR1 SGHNT, CDR2 YYREEE (reference sequence). After removal of 3 bases from V and 7 bases from J, the junction contained 9 bases not matched to a gene. This CDR3 contains 15 residues. The DNA for the CDR3 is TGTGCCAGCAGCTCCGGGACTAGTCTTACGAATGAGCAGTTCTTC. Translation: CASSSGTSLTNEQFF.

The chain combines TRBV2 with TRBJ1-1, with D tentatively TRBD1 (5 bases). Trimming cost V 4 bases and J 5 bases, with 11 bases left between them. The length of the CDR3 is 13 residues. CDR1 is SNHLY, CDR2 FYNNEI, per germline. The CDR3, as DNA: TGTGCCAGCAGTGCCGAGGGGTGGACTGAAGCTTTCTTT. Protein sequence: CASSAEGWTEAFF.

The rearrangement uses TRBV9 and TRBJ2-7; maybe TRBD2 (7 bases). CDR3 size: 14 residues. Trimming left V 2 bases short and J 6 bases short, with 15 bases between. In germline, CDR1 is SGDLS, CDR2 YYNGEE. The CDR3 sequence: CASSVGGEGVEQYF. CDR3 bases: TGTGCCAGCAGCGTTGGTGGGGAGGGGGTCGAGCAGTACTTC.

About this clone itself: Other DNA sequences of this sample code for an identical CDR3. The V and J genes are TRBV27 and TRBJ2-7; tentative D call: TRBD2 (5 bases). The V end lost 1 base, the J end lost 5 bases, and 6 bases lay between the germline ends. Looked up from germline, CDR1 is MNHEY and CDR2 is SMNVEV (reference sequence). The CDR3 loop spans 12 amino acids. In nucleotides, the CDR3 is TGTGCCAGCAGTTTATTGGGAGACGAGCAGTACTTC. Translating gives CASSLLGDEQYF.